The 28 T cell receptor beta chains below come from one sample, sequenced in a study of prognosis after radiotherapy for stage I lung cancer. With two-round multiplex PCR, TCR beta CDR3 sequences were amplified from genomic DNA. Round-one PCR had primers specific to each TRBV and TRBJ gene. One entry per CDR3 protein, called by TCRdb with MiXCR from the multiplex PCR reads. The top ten hold about 15% of the sample, which has about 28,000 distinct CDR3 sequences, roughly 50% seen once. This specimen consisted of PBMCs, obtained before or after stereotactic body radiation therapy (not recorded which). Receptors originate from a donor at least 50 years old with non-small cell lung cancer.

The chain employs TRBV12-3 or TRBV12-4 and TRBJ2-1; 9 nucleotides agree with TRBD1. CDR3 length: 13 amino acids. The J segment lost 6 bases and the V segment lost 5 bases, leaving 2 bases of the junction unmatched. The CDR3: CASSVTGGNEQFF. The CDR3 nucleotides read TGTGCCAGCAGTGTGACAGGGGGCAATGAGCAGTTCTTC.

The chain is built from TRBV19 and TRBJ2-7, with 8 bases that match TRBD1. Germline CDR1 reads LNHDA; CDR2 reads SQIVND (reference sequence). The CDR3 spans 15 residues. V shed 5 bases and J 3 bases; nucleotides not matched to a gene: 9. CDR3 sequence (DNA): TGTGCCAGTAGTGTCGCAGGGGGCGCGGGCTACGAGCAGTACTTC. As protein: CASSVAGGAGYEQYF.

The table lists this clonotype with many counts. The V and J genes are TRBV6-4 and TRBJ2-7; TRBD2 agrees at 9 bases. The length of the CDR3 is 15 residues. The V gene end was trimmed by 7 bases and the J gene end by 3 bases; junction bases not matched to a gene: 10. The V gene's germline CDR1 is MRHNA and CDR2 SNTAGT. CDR3 in amino acids: CASTEGSGSSYEQYF. CDR3 coding DNA: TGTGCCAGCACTGAGGGTAGCGGGAGTAGCTACGAGCAGTACTTC.

Comments on this clonotype: The junction shows a germline mismatch at one end, possibly a read error. The rearrangement joins TRBV24-1 to TRBJ2-2, with a tentative D call TRBD1 (8 bases). Germline CDR1 reads KGHDR; CDR2 reads SFDVKD. The CDR3 loop spans 17 amino acids. CDR3 nucleotides: TGTGTCACCAGTGACCCAGAGACAGGGGAGGGCACCGGGGATCTGTTTTTT. The encoded protein is CVTSDPETGEGTGDLFF.

This clonotype was counted many times. This may come from a read error, since a much larger clone is one base off. The chain has TRBV2 and TRBJ1-2; D perhaps matches TRBD1 (5 bases). CDR1 and CDR2 from the germline V gene are SNHLY and FYNNEI. The CDR3 is 14 amino acids. Here the CDR3 reads CVSSLGQTNYGYTF. Here the CDR3 DNA reads TGTGTCAGCAGCTTGGGGCAGACTAACTATGGCTACACCTTC.

The V gene is TRBV5-1, the J gene TRBJ2-3; D is perhaps TRBD2 (6 bases). With 7 bases removed from V and 0 bases from J, the gap between germline ends came to 9 bases. The CDR3 is 13 amino acids. The germline V gene encodes CDR1 SGHRS and CDR2 YFSETQ. The CDR3 sequence: CASGGTSTDTQYF. DNA of the CDR3: TGCGCCAGCGGGGGGACTAGCACAGATACGCAGTATTTT.

V gene TRBV19 combines with J gene TRBJ2-1; D is ambiguous. The V gene's germline CDR1 is LNHDA and CDR2 SQIVND (reference sequence). The CDR3 covers 15 residues. The ends were cut back, 6 bases at V and 5 bases at J, with 17 bases in the middle. CDR3 amino acids: CASRGASIVDNEQFF. The DNA for the CDR3 is TGTGCCAGTAGGGGCGCATCTATCGTAGACAATGAGCAGTTCTTC.

As for this clonotype: A far larger clone lies a single base away; this is likely a read error. The chain carries TRBV6-2 or TRBV6-3 and TRBJ2-7; D ambiguous. V was clipped by 2 bases and J by 0 bases, with 11 bases between them. CDR3 length equals 15 residues. Germline loops: CDR1 MNHEY, CDR2 SVGEGT. The CDR3 DNA sequence: TGTGCCAGCAGTTACCGCCTAATAGACTCCTACGAGCAGTACTTC. This gives the protein CASSYRLIDSYEQYF.

Many counts were recorded for this clonotype. The rearrangement links TRBV6-1 to TRBJ1-1; D ambiguous. The CDR3 has 16 residues. Germline CDR1 is MNHNS and CDR2 is SASEGT. The V and J ends lost 2 bases and 0 bases respectively, with 13 bases between them. The CDR3 reads CASSENPSLMNTEAFF. The CDR3 DNA sequence: TGTGCCAGCAGTGAAAACCCCTCACTTATGAACACTGAAGCTTTCTTT.

As to this clonotype: A much larger clonotype is one base distant, so this may be a read error. The J gene is TRBJ2-7, the V gene TRBV20-1, with 7 positions matching TRBD2. The CDR3 length is 15 residues. Germline V gives CDR1 DFQATT, CDR2 SNEGSKA (reference sequence). The CDR3 is CSATDLGRIPYEQCF. CDR3 nucleotides: TGCAGTGCGACCGACCTCGGGAGGATCCCCTACGAGCAGTGCTTC.

At least ten counts were recorded for this clonotype. This rearrangement joins TRBV12-5 to TRBJ1-5, with D tentatively TRBD1 (6 bases). Trimming removed 0 bases from V and 2 bases from J, with 11 bases in between. Germline loops: CDR1 LGHNT, CDR2 FRNRAP. This CDR3 region has 16 residues. The CDR3 DNA reads as TGTGCTAGTGGTTTGGTTCCAGGGGTCGGCAATCAGCCCCAGCATTTT. It specifies CASGLVPGVGNQPQHF.

In its sample, this clonotype was seen many times. V and J are TRBV19 and TRBJ1-2; D call uncertain. The CDR3 runs 14 residues. Looked up from germline, CDR1 is LNHDA and CDR2 is SQIVND (reference sequence). The V end lost 3 bases, the J end lost 7 bases, and 15 bases lay between the germline ends. The CDR3 region is CASSMRGFAGGYTF. The CDR3 DNA reads TGTGCCAGTAGTATGAGAGGATTTGCTGGTGGCTACACCTTC.

The chain is built from TRBV15 and TRBJ2-1; 7 nucleotides agree with TRBD2. V was clipped by 1 base and J by 8 bases; unmatched bases: 14. The CDR3 length is 17 residues. Germline lookup yields CDR1 LNHNV and CDR2 YYDKDF (reference sequence). CDR3 in amino acids: CATSRGVGLQARDEQFF. The DNA of the CDR3 is TGTGCCACCAGCAGAGGGGTGGGACTACAAGCTAGGGATGAGCAGTTCTTC.

At least ten counts were recorded for this clonotype. V usage is TRBV20-1 and J usage is TRBJ2-3, with D unclear. Trimming removed 5 bases from V and 0 bases from J, with 15 bases in between. The CDR3 loop spans 15 amino acids. Per germline, CDR1 DFQATT and CDR2 SNEGSKA (reference sequence). Written as DNA, the CDR3 is TGCAGTGCTGGTCGGACCGCAGCTAGCACAGATACGCAGTATTTT. Translating gives CSAGRTAASTDTQYF.

By share, this clonotype ranks as medium-sized (0.01 to 0.1%). This chain uses TRBV6-1 with TRBJ1-1; D unresolved. Germline-derived CDR1 and CDR2 are MNHNS and SASEGT. The germline V and J ends were trimmed by 5 bases and 1 base, with 8 bases remaining between them. The CDR3 loop spans 13 amino acids. CDR3 bases: TGTGCCAGCAGTCCATTCACGAACACTGAAGCTTTCTTT. Amino acid sequence: CASSPFTNTEAFF.

This clonotype is deemed medium-sized. Here the CDR3 DNA reads TGTGCCAGCAGGCCAACCCAGGGGGTGCTCTACGAGCAGTACTTC. Its translation is CASRPTQGVLYEQYF. The chain carries TRBV6-1 and TRBJ2-7; 7 nucleotides agree with TRBD1. Germline-derived CDR1 and CDR2 are MNHNS and SASEGT. The CDR3 totals 15 residues. V shed 6 bases, J shed 3 bases, and the junction held 11 bases outside the gene matches.

The chain links TRBV6-1 to TRBJ2-1; D assignment may be TRBD1 or TRBD2 (5 bases each). This CDR3 has 16 residues. CDR1 and CDR2 (germline): MNHNS, SASEGT. V was cut by 2 bases and J by 5 bases, with 16 bases left in between. The CDR3 DNA is TGTGCCAGCAGTGAATTAGTAGGCCCGGGACACAATGAGCAGTTCTTC. Protein product: CASSELVGPGHNEQFF.

In its sample, this clonotype was seen many times. The chain uses TRBV20-1 and TRBJ2-3; a possible D gene is TRBD2 (6 bases). The ends were cut back, 1 base at V and 5 bases at J, with 13 bases in the middle. The CDR3 is made up of 14 amino acids. CDR1 and CDR2 (germline): DFQATT, SNEGSKA (reference sequence). The CDR3 coding sequence is TGCAGTGCTAGAGTCGGGAGTGGTAAAGATACGCAGTATTTT. It yields the protein CSARVGSGKDTQYF.

This clonotype appeared many times. The genes are TRBV4-1 and TRBJ2-3; D unresolved. V was pared by 0 bases and J by 6 bases, with 16 bases between. Germline loops: CDR1 MGHRA, CDR2 YSYEKL. The CDR3 has 16 residues. CDR3 in amino acids: CASSQDKFEARDTQYF. CDR3 DNA: TGCGCCAGCAGCCAAGATAAATTCGAGGCACGGGATACGCAGTATTTT.

The chain is built from TRBV28 and TRBJ1-4, with 9 bases matching TRBD1. Germline V gene lookup returns CDR1 MDHEN and CDR2 SYDVKM. CDR3 length: 15 amino acids. Losses at the gene ends were 4 bases for V and 8 bases for J; bases not matched to a gene: 8. CDR3 sequence reads: CASSSPQGAREKLFF. CDR3 nucleotides: TGTGCCAGCAGTTCACCACAGGGGGCGAGGGAAAAACTGTTTTTT.

In its sample, this clonotype was seen many times. J is TRBJ2-2 and V is TRBV24-1; 10 bases map to TRBD1. Germline trimming cut 6 bases from V and 7 bases from J; bases unmatched to any gene: 10. CDR1 KGHDR and CDR2 SFDVKD come from the germline V gene. The CDR3 extends over 16 amino acids. CDR3 DNA sequence: TGTGCCACCAGTCCCGGACAGGGGGGTATTGACGGGGAGCTGTTTTTT. This codes for CATSPGQGGIDGELFF.

This clonotype was counted many times. V gene TRBV3-1 combines with J gene TRBJ1-4; the match to TRBD1 covers 8 bases. Per germline, CDR1 LGHDT and CDR2 YNNKEL (reference sequence). The CDR3 runs 15 residues. Losses at the gene ends were 1 base for V and 9 bases for J; bases not matched to a gene: 7. In DNA form, the CDR3 reads TGTGCCAGCAGCCAAGTGGACAGGGATAGTAAAAAACTGTTTTTT. It codes for CASSQVDRDSKKLFF.

For this clonotype: Germline and junction disagree at one end, which may indicate a read error. The gene calls are TRBV12-3 or TRBV12-4 and TRBJ1-2, with D hard to call. The CDR3 totals 15 residues. This CDR3 reads CASSLAWGNTYGCTF. CDR3 bases: TGTGCCAGCAGTTTAGCATGGGGAAATACCTATGGCTGCACCTTC.

The table lists this clonotype with a count of one. Sequence at one end of the junction differs from germline and may be a read error. The V and J genes are TRBV28 and TRBJ1-1; D perhaps matches TRBD1 (6 bases). The CDR3 sequence is 13 residues long. CDR1 MDHEN and CDR2 SYDVKM come from the germline V gene. CDR3 sequence (DNA): TGTGCCAGCACCCCTCCTGGGGGGCGTGAGAAGTACTTT. This sequence encodes CASTPPGGREKYF. The full variable domain, its missing parts supplied by reference TRBV28 and TRBJ1-1, is DVKVTQSSRYLVKRTGEKVFLECVQDMDHENMFWYRQDPGLGLRLIYFSYDVKMKEKGDIPEGYSVSREKKERFSLILESASTNQTSMYLCASTPPGGREKYFGQGTRLTVV.

In its sample, this clonotype was seen many times. The chain recombines TRBV19 with TRBJ2-6; a weak D match, TRBD1 (6 bases). V was clipped by 1 base and J by 4 bases, with 8 bases between them. The germline gives CDR1 LNHDA, CDR2 SQIVND (reference sequence). The CDR3 runs 15 residues. The CDR3 DNA is TGTGCCAGTAGTATAGGGGGGCCCGGGGCCAACGTCCTGACTTTC. Amino acids: CASSIGGPGANVLTF.

This chain links TRBV12-3 or TRBV12-4 with TRBJ2-2; 10 positions match TRBD1. Unmatched junction bases numbered 10, after V lost 6 bases and J lost 6 bases. CDR3 size: 16 residues. This CDR3 reads CASSVQTGGIAGELFF. The CDR3 DNA reads as TGTGCCAGCAGCGTTCAGACAGGGGGCATTGCCGGGGAGCTGTTTTTT.

This clonotype has a count of ten or more. The rearrangement joins TRBV6-5 to TRBJ1-1; no definite D call. V lost 3 bases to trimming and J lost 4 bases, with 15 bases between them. The CDR3 is 15 amino acids. CDR1 and CDR2 (germline): MNHEY, SVGAGI. The CDR3 nucleotides read TGTGCCAGCAGTTATCGACCCACGCAGAGCACTGAAGCTTTCTTT. It yields the protein CASSYRPTQSTEAFF.

Regarding this clonotype: A clone one base away is much larger, so this may be a read error. This sequence joins TRBV4-1 and TRBJ1-1, with a possible D match to TRBD1 (6 bases). Germline-derived CDR1 and CDR2 are MGHRA and YSYEKL. The CDR3 runs 16 residues. CDR3 nucleotide sequence: TGCGCCAGCAACCAAGATGGACGGCAGGGGTACACTGAAGCTTTCTTT. Translated: CASNQDGRQGYTEAFF.